Detailed here is one TCR beta chain. In the authors' methods: Amplification of reference gene primers provided the estimated nucleated cell counts. TCRdb's table, derived via immunoSEQ multiplex PCR, lists solely in-frame clones and lacks some. The V and J calls and clone size were taken over from that table, and D and trimming were inferred from the DNA. The sample has fewer than 65,000 clones, roughly nine tenths seen once. This record comes from a study of blood T cell repertoires in COVID-19. Study summary: T cells, B-cell-depleted T cells, or PBMCs supplied cDNA or gDNA.

The CDR3 has 13 residues. Germline lookup yields CDR1 SGHAT and CDR2 FQDESV (reference sequence). V was pared by 7 bases and J by 1 base, with 9 bases between. The sequence was collected from a human donor in a cohort sampled during active COVID-19. The sample was peripheral blood. This chain links TRBV11-1 with TRBJ2-3; possibly TRBD1 for D (5 bases). CDR3 in amino acids: CASNIGGTDTQYF. The CDR3 region has the DNA TGTGCCAGCAACATAGGGGGCACAGATACGCAGTATTTT.